This T cell receptor (beta chain) stems from a study of beta chain features in type 1 diabetes. Investigators reverse transcribed all isolated RNA, so they sequenced expressed TCRB transcripts. The table came from immunoSEQ multiplex PCR; TCRdb's copy has only in-frame clones and leaves some out. The data hold some 400,000 clones, with roughly 16% observed a single time. The CDR3 length is 15 residues. Per germline, CDR1 SGHTA and CDR2 FQGTGA. The trim removed 8 bases at V and 4 bases at J, leaving 6 bases unmatched. The TCR originated in a young woman in good health. The sample consisted of naive CD4+ T cells from blood. The chain links TRBV7-3 to TRBJ2-2; 11 bases are a match to TRBD2. In DNA form, the CDR3 reads TGTGCCAGCGGATTAGCGGGAGGGCCCACCGGGGAGCTGTTTTTT. Encoded protein: CASGLAGGPTGELFF.